Presented here are 17 T cell receptor beta chains from one specimen sequenced in a study of cytomegalovirus exposure and HLA in healthy donors. The PCR made use of 60 Vbeta and 13 Jbeta primers. Using immunoSEQ multiplex PCR, the repertoire was profiled, and TCRdb retains in-frame clones only, with some absent. The table shows roughly 240,000 clones, with about 81% occurring only once. Input material: PBMCs. The receptors originated from a woman between 35 and 50 years old in good health and CMV-seropositive.

This chain joins TRBV6-5 and TRBJ1-3, with D hard to call. The V gene's germline CDR1 is MNHEY and CDR2 SVGAGI. The CDR3 totals 13 residues. V was clipped by 8 bases and J by 7 bases, with 15 bases between them. This CDR3 is CASAKGERNTIYF. CDR3 DNA sequence: TGTGCCAGCGCTAAGGGAGAGCGGAACACCATATATTTT.

The rearrangement joins TRBV6-5 to TRBJ1-2; a possible D gene is TRBD1 (6 bases). With 10 bases removed from V and 8 bases from J, the gap between germline ends came to 14 bases. The CDR3 has 11 amino acids. Germline V gene data show CDR1 as MNHEY and CDR2 as SVGAGI. Here the CDR3 reads CATWTAWGYTF. CDR3 nucleotides: TGTGCCACCTGGACAGCGTGGGGCTACACCTTC.

There are a few counts of this clone. The gene calls are TRBV5-1 and TRBJ1-1, with 11 bases identical to TRBD1. The germline gives CDR1 SGHRS, CDR2 YFSETQ. This CDR3 has 20 residues. The trim removed 7 bases at V and 7 bases at J, leaving 27 bases unmatched. This CDR3 reads CASAPRGGQGDLGILGEAFF. The DNA of the CDR3 is TGCGCCAGCGCCCCCCGGGGGGGACAGGGGGACTTGGGGATTTTGGGTGAAGCTTTCTTT.

The V call is TRBV10-3, the J call TRBJ1-1, with TRBD1 as a possible D gene (6 bases). The CDR3 is 13 residues long. V was clipped by 8 bases and J by 5 bases, with 15 bases between them. Germline V gene lookup returns CDR1 ENHRY and CDR2 SYGVKD. The CDR3 spells CAIGGAQRTEAFF. The CDR3 bases are TGTGCCATCGGGGGGGCGCAGAGAACTGAAGCTTTCTTT.

This chain joins TRBV7-2 and TRBJ2-2; 8 positions agree with TRBD1. Germline V gene data show CDR1 as SGHTA and CDR2 as FQGNSA. Trimming removed 6 bases from V and 3 bases from J; junction bases left unmatched: 6. This CDR3 comprises 15 residues. CDR3 amino acids: CASSTTGGYTGELFF. CDR3 bases: TGTGCCAGCAGTACTACAGGGGGGTACACCGGGGAGCTGTTTTTT.

As to this clone: Other DNA sequences in the sample encode the same CDR3. V and J are TRBV18 and TRBJ1-1; D gene uncertain. CDR1 is KGHSH and CDR2 is LQKENI in the germline V gene. Trimming removed 1 base from V and 1 base from J, with 10 bases in between. The CDR3 consists of 15 residues. CDR3 DNA: TGTGCCAGCTCACCACAGTCATCCGGGAACACTGAAGCTTTCTTT. Its translation is CASSPQSSGNTEAFF.

The chain recombines TRBV28 with TRBJ1-1; TRBD1 is a possible D gene (5 bases). Germline loops: CDR1 MDHEN, CDR2 SYDVKM. The V end was cut by 7 bases, the J end by 0 bases, with 18 bases between. The CDR3 runs 16 residues. The CDR3: CASKPPGVLLNTEAFF. The CDR3 DNA sequence: TGTGCCAGCAAACCCCCGGGGGTCCTTTTGAACACTGAAGCTTTCTTT.

The J gene is TRBJ2-7, the V gene TRBV7-9, with no clear D. This CDR3 has 11 amino acids. V was cut by 4 bases and J by 7 bases, with 8 bases left in between. CDR1 and CDR2 (germline): SEHNR, FQNEAQ (reference sequence). CDR3 sequence: CASSSSREQYF. CDR3 in DNA: TGTGCCAGCAGCTCCTCTCGGGAGCAGTACTTC.

V is TRBV4-3 and J is TRBJ2-3, with no clear D. V lost 0 bases and J lost 6, with 7 bases in between. Germline lookup yields CDR1 LGHNA and CDR2 YSLEER. The CDR3 length is 13 residues. CDR3 in DNA: TGCGCCAGCAGCCAAGATAGTCCGGATACGCAGTATTTT. Its protein product is CASSQDSPDTQYF.

CDR3 sequence reads: CASSLGTAYGYTF. CDR3 DNA: TGCGCCAGCAGCTTGGGGACAGCCTATGGCTACACCTTC. The chain employs TRBV5-1 and TRBJ1-2; TRBD1 might be the D (6 bases). Germline-derived CDR1 and CDR2 are SGHRS and YFSETQ. CDR3 size: 13 residues. Trimming removed 0 bases from V and 4 bases from J, with 7 bases in between.

CDR3 sequence (DNA): TGTGCCTGGAGTCCAGGGGGAATGAACACTGAAGCTTTCTTT. Amino acids: CAWSPGGMNTEAFF. The chain combines TRBV30 with TRBJ1-1; 7 nucleotides line up with TRBD1. The length of the CDR3 is 14 residues. Unmatched junction bases numbered 3, after V lost 2 bases and J lost 0 bases. Germline V gene lookup returns CDR1 GTSNPN and CDR2 SVGIG (reference sequence).

CDR3 residues: CASSPHSEYYGYTF. The CDR3 region has the DNA TGTGCCAGCAGCCCCCACTCCGAATACTATGGCTACACCTTC. V and J are TRBV4-2 and TRBJ1-2; unclear D gene. The CDR3 spans 14 residues. V was clipped by 4 bases and J by 3 bases, with 12 bases between them. The germline V gene encodes CDR1 LGHNA and CDR2 YNFKEQ.

This clone was recorded a few times. The rearrangement joins TRBV5-4 to TRBJ2-2, with 16 nucleotides matching TRBD2. The CDR3 sequence is 17 residues long. Germline V lookup: CDR1 SGHNT, CDR2 YYREEE (reference sequence). Trimming took 4 bases from V and 7 from J; bases not matched to a gene: 7. DNA of the CDR3: TGTGCCAGCAGCCCGGGACTAGCGGGGGGGCAGGGCGGGGAGCTGTTTTTT. Amino acids: CASSPGLAGGQGGELFF.

This chain joins TRBV6-5 and TRBJ2-5, with D maybe TRBD1 (5 bases). The end of the DNA is better explained by TRBJ2-7, so the J call may be wrong. Germline values: CDR1 MNHEY, CDR2 SVGAGI. The CDR3 has 13 residues. CDR3 loop: CASSYGREYEQYF. CDR3 nucleotide sequence: TGTGCCAGCAGTTATGGCAGGGAATACGAGCAGTACTTC.

The J gene is TRBJ1-3, the V gene TRBV19; D is unclear. V was clipped by 4 bases and J by 0 bases, with 13 bases between them. Germline CDR1 LNHDA, CDR2 SQIVND (reference sequence). The CDR3 is made up of 16 amino acids. CDR3 region: CASSTPTESSGNTIYF. The DNA of the CDR3 is TGTGCCAGTAGTACTCCTACAGAGAGCTCTGGAAACACCATATATTTT.

This clone was observed once. The J gene is TRBJ1-6, the V gene TRBV6-5; 9 nucleotides align to TRBD1. The V and J ends lost 5 bases and 8 bases, in that order; junction bases with no gene match: 4. Germline CDR1 reads MNHEY; CDR2 reads SVGAGI. The CDR3 sequence is 14 residues long. The CDR3 here is CASSRDREDSPLHF. In nucleotides, the CDR3 is TGTGCCAGCAGTCGGGACAGGGAGGATTCACCCCTCCACTTT.

The rearrangement joins TRBV7-2 to TRBJ1-2; possible D gene TRBD1, 6 bases. Trimming pared 5 bases from V and 0 bases from J, leaving 10 bases between. Germline V gene data show CDR1 as SGHTA and CDR2 as FQGNSA. CDR3 size: 14 residues. Written as DNA, the CDR3 is TGTGCCAGCAGCCCTCGGACAGCTAACTATGGCTACACCTTC. Encoded protein: CASSPRTANYGYTF.